This T cell receptor (beta chain) appears in the sequencing data of a study of T cell responses to AZD1222 COVID-19 vaccine. This CDR3 is 17 amino acids long. The germline V and J ends were trimmed by 4 bases and 8 bases, with 22 bases remaining between them. Germline values: CDR1 SGHRS, CDR2 YFSETQ. Clones were read by immunoSEQ multiplex PCR, and TCRdb kept only the in-frame ones, dropping some. The sample holds 91,000 or so clones, 90% to 95% seen once. The chain couples TRBV5-1 to TRBJ1-6; no firm D call. The receptor was derived from an adult who received the AZD1222 COVID-19 vaccine. The sequenced sample was peripheral blood, obtained 28 days after the second AZD1222 dose. CDR3 sequence reads: CASSVTTSGINDSPLHF. DNA of the CDR3: TGCGCCAGCAGCGTGACGACGTCCGGAATCAATGATTCACCCCTCCACTTT.